The 10 T cell receptor beta chains listed next were all sequenced from one sample in a study of blood T cell repertoires in COVID-19. Clones were read by immunoSEQ multiplex PCR, and TCRdb kept only the in-frame ones, dropping some. The table includes 140,000 or so clones, over 65% detected once. Sequencing was carried out using peripheral blood. All receptors come from a human donor in a cohort sampled during active COVID-19.

The chain combines TRBV2 with TRBJ1-1; the D is unclear. The germline V gene encodes CDR1 SNHLY and CDR2 FYNNEI. V gave up 8 bases and J gave up 2 bases, with 6 bases separating them. The CDR3 totals 11 residues. The CDR3 spells CASCYNTEAFF. The CDR3 nucleotides read TGTGCCAGCTGCTACAACACTGAAGCTTTCTTT.

The chain has TRBV9 and TRBJ2-3; 10 bases are a match to TRBD2. V shed 4 bases and J 2 bases; nucleotides not matched to a gene: 7. The CDR3 runs to 16 residues. Per the germline V gene, CDR1 is SGDLS and CDR2 is YYNGEE. In nucleotides, the CDR3 is TGTGCCAGCAGCCCGAGCGGGGGGGCCCTCACAGATACGCAGTATTTT. It encodes CASSPSGGALTDTQYF.

This clone came up a few times. Other DNA sequences from this sample encode an identical CDR3 as well. The chain has TRBV11-2 and TRBJ1-1, with no clear D. Germline V gene sequence: CDR1 SGHAT, CDR2 FQNNGV. There are 13 residues in the CDR3. Deletions cut 0 bases from V and 3 bases from J, with 5 bases between. The CDR3 reads CASSLDRDTEAFF. The CDR3 DNA reads as TGTGCCAGCAGCTTAGATCGGGACACTGAAGCTTTCTTT.

The rearrangement links TRBV21-1 to TRBJ1-1; TRBD1 is the table's D call, not checked against the DNA. TRBV21-1 is an annotated pseudogene. This CDR3 has 14 residues. The CDR3 protein is CASSKKGGTGEAFF. The CDR3 bases are TGTGCCAGCAGCAAAAAAGGGGGGACAGGGGAAGCTTTCTTT.

The V gene is TRBV11-2, the J gene TRBJ2-5; maybe TRBD2 (5 bases). This CDR3 is 14 amino acids long. V shed 4 bases and J shed 5 bases, with 14 bases lying between them. Per germline, CDR1 SGHAT and CDR2 FQNNGV. CDR3 in DNA: TGTGCCAGCAGCTCCCGGGTCGGGGAGGAGACCCAGTACTTC. Encoded protein: CASSSRVGEETQYF. The whole variable domain, filled in from reference TRBV11-2 and TRBJ2-5, reads EAGVAQSPRYKIIEKRQSVAFWCNPISGHATLYWYQQILGQGPKLLIQFQNNGVVDDSQLPKDRFSAERLKGVDSTLKIQPAKLEDSAVYLCASSSRVGEETQYFGPGTRLLVL.

This chain joins TRBV6-6 and TRBJ1-4, with D perhaps TRBD1 (5 bases). This CDR3 comprises 16 residues. Trimming took 6 bases from V and 0 from J, leaving 14 bases between them. Germline V gene lookup returns CDR1 MNHNY and CDR2 SVGAGI (reference sequence). The CDR3 DNA sequence: TGTGCCAGCAGCCCTGCCGGGGGTGCAACTAATGAAAAACTGTTTTTT. It codes for CASSPAGGATNEKLFF.

This chain links TRBV7-3 with TRBJ2-3; TRBD2 matches at 9 bases. There are 14 residues in the CDR3. Germline V gives CDR1 SGHTA, CDR2 FQGTGA. V shed 5 bases and J 5 bases; nucleotides not matched to a gene: 5. The CDR3 sequence is CASSPSGEEDTQYF. Here the CDR3 DNA reads TGTGCCAGCAGCCCTAGCGGGGAGGAAGATACGCAGTATTTT.

The chain carries TRBV7-9 and TRBJ2-7, with a possible D match to TRBD2 (5 bases). From germline, CDR1 is SEHNR and CDR2 FQNEAQ (reference sequence). CDR3 length equals 15 residues. The germline V and J ends were trimmed by 5 bases and 1 base, with 15 bases remaining between them. CDR3 amino acids: CASSPSLGVSYEQYF. CDR3 nucleotide sequence: TGTGCCAGCAGCCCGAGCCTGGGAGTATCCTACGAGCAGTACTTC.

The chain uses TRBV5-5 and TRBJ2-5; 11 bases agree with TRBD1. Germline V lookup: CDR1 SGHKS, CDR2 YYEKEE (reference sequence). With 4 bases clipped from V and 5 bases from J, the junction kept 4 bases outside the gene matches. The CDR3 consists of 14 residues. This CDR3 reads CASSGTGGVETQYF. CDR3 DNA sequence: TGTGCCAGCAGCGGGACAGGGGGGGTGGAGACCCAGTACTTC.

The chain has TRBV9 and TRBJ2-1; 10 bases are shared with TRBD2. CDR1 is SGDLS and CDR2 is YYNGEE in the germline V gene. CDR3 size: 16 residues. Losses at the gene ends were 3 bases for V and 7 bases for J; bases not matched to a gene: 10. The CDR3 reads CASSEGSSGSGNEQFF. As DNA, the CDR3 is TGTGCCAGCAGCGAAGGTTCTAGCGGGAGTGGGAATGAGCAGTTCTTC. Full variable domain (outside the CDR3, taken from reference TRBV9 and TRBJ2-1): DSGVTQTPKHLITATGQRVTLRCSPRSGDLSVYWYQQSLDQGLQFLIQYYNGEERAKGNILERFSAQQFPDLHSELNLSSLELGDSALYFCASSEGSSGSGNEQFFGPGTRLTVL.